This T cell receptor beta chain comes out of a study of CD8+CD57+ T cells in acquired aplastic anemia. Study-level information: Around 3.5 ug was the average amount of DNA from sorted CD4+ and CD8+ cells.

Germline CDR1 KGHDR, CDR2 SFDVKD. The CDR3 has 16 amino acids. Trimming pared 2 bases from V and 4 bases from J, leaving 14 bases between. Genomic DNA constituted the template upon which TCR beta VDJ and CDR3 profiling was performed. TCRdb called the reads again in MiXCR, with one record for every CDR3 protein. The sample has a few hundred thousand distinct CDR3 sequences, roughly 68% seen once. Study-level findings and limits: No significant patient-versus-control difference appeared in CD8+ Simpson's diversity. The study identified more than 25 CD8+ CDR3 sequences shared by patients and controls.

This clonotype was seen repeatedly, ten times or more. What it recognizes is unknown. The clonotype comes from a human donor in good health, serving as a control. Sequencing was carried out using sorted CD4+, CD8+, or CD8+CD57+ T cells (not recorded which) from PBMCs. The chain recombines TRBV24-1 with TRBJ1-5; unclear D gene. The DNA of the CDR3 is TGTGCCACCAGTGATTCGGGTCCAACGCAGAATCAGCCCCAGCATTTT. It is translated as CATSDSGPTQNQPQHF.